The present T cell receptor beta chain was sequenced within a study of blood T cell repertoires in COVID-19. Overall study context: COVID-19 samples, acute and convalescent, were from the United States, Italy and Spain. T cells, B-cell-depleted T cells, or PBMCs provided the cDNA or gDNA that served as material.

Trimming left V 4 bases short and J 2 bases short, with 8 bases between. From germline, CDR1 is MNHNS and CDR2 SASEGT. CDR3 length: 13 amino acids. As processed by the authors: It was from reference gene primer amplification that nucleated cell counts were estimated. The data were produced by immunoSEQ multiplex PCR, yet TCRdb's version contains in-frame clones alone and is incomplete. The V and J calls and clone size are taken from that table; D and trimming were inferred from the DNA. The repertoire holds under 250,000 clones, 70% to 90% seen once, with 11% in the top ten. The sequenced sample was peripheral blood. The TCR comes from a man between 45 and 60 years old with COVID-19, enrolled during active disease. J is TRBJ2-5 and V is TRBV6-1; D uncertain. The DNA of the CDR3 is TGTGCCAGCAGTGCAGCCTATCAAGAGACCCAGTACTTC. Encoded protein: CASSAAYQETQYF.